This T cell receptor beta chain came from a study of CD8 T cells in ankylosing spondylitis. Researchers built TCR beta libraries using quantitative 5'-RACE with molecular barcodes. TCRdb reprocessed the 5' RACE reads via MiXCR and lists one record per CDR3 protein. This table holds over 700,000 distinct CDR3 sequences, roughly 19% found once. Overall study findings and caveats: CD8+ cells made up the disease-linked clones, which were relatively rare in peripheral blood. The study identified a TCR beta motif of under ten highly homologous variants that appeared characteristic of ankylosing spondylitis blood. Within matched ankylosing spondylitis synovial fluid, disease-linked clones were reportedly significantly enriched.

With V trimmed by 4 bases and J by 5 bases, 16 bases remained unmatched. The length of the CDR3 is 16 residues. The V gene's germline CDR1 is SQVTM and CDR2 ANQGSEA. This clonotype was seen at least ten times. Its antigen is undetermined. Material for sequencing was blood, either unsorted or a sorted T cell fraction (not recorded which). The sequence derives from a male donor with ankylosing spondylitis. The J gene is TRBJ1-1, the V gene TRBV29-1, with 7 bases matching TRBD1. CDR3 sequence reads: CSVVPPAPGGGTEAFF. CDR3 bases: TGCAGCGTTGTCCCCCCTGCCCCAGGGGGAGGGACTGAAGCTTTCTTT.